The present TCR beta chain was sequenced within a study of blood T cells in healthy people across ages. Study observations and caveats: Diversity estimated from one million T cells was considered an underestimate. Reliance upon unsorted PBMCs precluded definitive naive versus antigen-experienced comparison.

Germline CDR1 reads SQVTM; CDR2 reads ANQGSEA. Trimming removed 3 bases at V and 2 bases at J, with 11 bases between. This CDR3 spans 14 amino acids. Sample-barcoded 5' priming and a J-beta primer mix drove a second PCR of 7 to 11 cycles. TCRdb independently ran MiXCR on the 5' RACE reads; one entry per CDR3 protein. The sample records 950,000 to 1,200,000 distinct CDR3 sequences, more than 30% being singletons. The people who gave samples were healthy Caucasians from Russia, aged about 6 to 100. Isolated per sample were at least 6.5 million PBMCs. The table lists this clonotype with many counts. Antigen: not known.

The TCR was taken from a man aged 18 to 35 in good health. Sequencing was carried out using blood. The chain employs TRBV29-1 and TRBJ2-1, with a weak D call TRBD1 (6 bases). The DNA of the CDR3 is TGCAGCGTTGAGGCAGGGGAGACCTACAATGAGCAGTTCTTC. Its translation is CSVEAGETYNEQFF.